These 22 T cell receptor beta chains originate from one sample sequenced in a study of blood T cell repertoires in COVID-19. Profiled with immunoSEQ multiplex PCR; TCRdb holds only in-frame clones, not every one. The data hold about 400,000 clones, with approximately 89% observed a single time. Sequenced sample: PBMCs or T cells enriched from blood (not recorded which). The origin of the receptors is a woman in her twenties or thirties who had recovered from COVID-19.

The chain joins TRBV7-9 to TRBJ2-1; possible D gene TRBD2, 6 bases. The germline V gene encodes CDR1 SEHNR and CDR2 FQNEAQ (reference sequence). V lost 5 bases, J lost 4 bases, and 12 bases lay in between. This CDR3 is built from 14 residues. CDR3 region: CASSHRAGYNEQFF. As DNA, the CDR3 is TGTGCCAGCAGCCACCGGGCGGGGTACAATGAGCAGTTCTTC.

The V gene is TRBV6-2 or TRBV6-3, the J gene TRBJ1-4; 11 bases fit TRBD1. V dropped 5 bases and J dropped 8; count of bases not matched to a gene: 10. The CDR3 totals 16 residues. The germline CDR1 and CDR2 sequences are MNHEY and SVGEGT. CDR3 sequence: CASSRDRGVTGEKLFF. Written as DNA, the CDR3 is TGTGCCAGCAGTAGGGACAGGGGGGTTACCGGCGAAAAACTGTTTTTT.

V is TRBV12-3 or TRBV12-4 and J is TRBJ1-2; D not resolved. The CDR3 covers 13 residues. V shed 2 bases and J shed 3 bases, with 7 bases lying between them. The CDR3 DNA is TGTGCCAGCAGTTTACTAATAGACTATGGCTACACCTTC. Amino acids: CASSLLIDYGYTF.

This sequence joins TRBV24-1 and TRBJ1-5, with no clear D. V dropped 6 bases and J dropped 3 bases, with 5 bases sitting between them. The CDR3 is 12 amino acids. Germline V gene data show CDR1 as KGHDR and CDR2 as SFDVKD. The CDR3 loop is CATSKPNQPQHF. DNA for the CDR3: TGTGCCACCAGTAAGCCCAATCAGCCCCAGCATTTT.

The V call is TRBV28, the J call TRBJ1-2; tentative D call: TRBD1 (6 bases). The germline gives CDR1 MDHEN, CDR2 SYDVKM. V shed 2 bases and J shed 3 bases, with 10 bases lying between them. There are 14 residues in the CDR3. The CDR3 sequence: CASSLGAGDYGYTF. CDR3 sequence (DNA): TGTGCCAGCAGTTTAGGTGCAGGGGACTATGGCTACACCTTC.

This clone was recorded a few times. The J gene is TRBJ1-5, the V gene TRBV7-2; D is possibly TRBD1 (6 bases). This CDR3 is 14 amino acids long. Germline CDR1 is SGHTA and CDR2 is FQGNSA. Trimming shortened V by 5 bases and J by 4 bases, and 12 bases separated the two germline ends. The CDR3 DNA is TGTGCCAGCAGCGCCGGGACATTGAATCAGCCCCAGCATTTT. This gives the protein CASSAGTLNQPQHF.

V and J are TRBV5-1 and TRBJ2-2; D is uncertain. Germline V gene sequence: CDR1 SGHRS, CDR2 YFSETQ. V was trimmed by 0 bases and J by 3 bases, leaving 12 bases between them. The CDR3 totals 16 residues. This chain's CDR3 is CASSLGHTADTGELFF. In nucleotides, the CDR3 is TGCGCCAGCAGCTTGGGGCACACAGCAGACACCGGGGAGCTGTTTTTT.

The genes are TRBV10-3 and TRBJ2-3; 10 nucleotides match TRBD2. Germline assignment: CDR1 ENHRY and CDR2 SYGVKD. Losses at the gene ends were 3 bases for V and 1 base for J; bases not matched to a gene: 4. The CDR3 totals 16 residues. The CDR3: CAISDPGLAGTDTQYF. The CDR3 DNA is TGTGCCATCAGTGACCCAGGACTAGCGGGCACAGATACGCAGTATTTT.

The rearrangement uses TRBV6-5 and TRBJ1-5; 7 nucleotides match TRBD1. The CDR3 consists of 13 residues. J gave up 5 bases and V 8 bases, and 6 bases lay outside the gene matches. Germline V gives CDR1 MNHEY, CDR2 SVGAGI. The CDR3 is CASGRTGYQPQHF. Here the CDR3 DNA reads TGTGCCAGCGGACGGACAGGCTATCAGCCCCAGCATTTT.

V is TRBV29-1 and J is TRBJ1-2; D is unresolved. V dropped 7 bases and J dropped 1 base, with 10 bases sitting between them. The CDR3 contains 12 residues. Germline V gives CDR1 SQVTM, CDR2 ANQGSEA. CDR3 residues: CSDRHINYGYTF. The CDR3 nucleotides read TGCAGCGATAGACACATTAACTATGGCTACACCTTC.

The chain employs TRBV24-1 and TRBJ1-2; no clear D gene. V lost 4 bases and J lost 7, with 18 bases in between. The germline CDR1 and CDR2 sequences are KGHDR and SFDVKD. The CDR3 extends over 15 amino acids. This CDR3 reads CATSDSPSGGGGYTF. The CDR3 DNA is TGTGCCACCAGTGACTCTCCTTCGGGTGGAGGTGGCTACACCTTC.

The rearrangement joins TRBV6-5 to TRBJ2-3; 10 bases agree with TRBD1. The junction had 5 bases not matched to a gene; V was cut back by 7 bases and J by 1 base. CDR3 length: 15 residues. The germline V gene encodes CDR1 MNHEY and CDR2 SVGAGI. The CDR3 coding sequence is TGTGCCAGCAATTCCGGGACAGGGGGCACAGATACGCAGTATTTT. It yields the protein CASNSGTGGTDTQYF.

V is TRBV2 and J is TRBJ1-2; D is uncertain. The CDR3 totals 14 residues. V was shortened by 8 bases and J by 4 bases, with 17 bases between the two germline ends. The germline CDR1 and CDR2 sequences are SNHLY and FYNNEI. CDR3 in amino acids: CASASIDGGYGYTF. CDR3 nucleotide sequence: TGTGCCAGCGCCTCCATAGATGGCGGCTATGGCTACACCTTC.

This chain connects TRBV7-2 to TRBJ2-3, with 8 bases that match TRBD1. Germline V gives CDR1 SGHTA, CDR2 FQGNSA. Losses at the gene ends were 10 bases for V and 1 base for J; bases not matched to a gene: 7. The CDR3 is 14 residues long. The DNA for the CDR3 is TGTGCCACCCAGGACAGGGCGGGCACAGATACGCAGTATTTT. Its translation: CATQDRAGTDTQYF.

The V call is TRBV21-1, the J call TRBJ1-2; the table assigns TRBD1, which was not confirmed against the DNA. TRBV21-1 represents a pseudogene. The CDR3 runs 14 residues. CDR3 loop: CASSPGGAMGGYTF. In DNA, the CDR3 is TGTGCCAGCAGTCCAGGGGGAGCTATGGGTGGCTACACCTTC.

J is TRBJ1-1 and V is TRBV9; no clear D gene. Germline CDR1 is SGDLS and CDR2 is YYNGEE. The ends were cut back, 4 bases at V and 4 bases at J, with 17 bases in the middle. The length of the CDR3 is 15 residues. The CDR3, as DNA: TGTGCCAGCAGCCCACGCCGGCAGGCCTTCACTGAAGCTTTCTTT. It yields the protein CASSPRRQAFTEAFF. The full variable domain, with the rest looked up from reference TRBV9 and TRBJ1-1, is DSGVTQTPKHLITATGQRVTLRCSPRSGDLSVYWYQQSLDQGLQFLIQYYNGEERAKGNILERFSAQQFPDLHSELNLSSLELGDSALYFCASSPRRQAFTEAFFGQGTRLTVV.

The chain combines TRBV11-1 with TRBJ2-1, with D possibly being TRBD2 (6 bases). Germline V CDR1 and CDR2: SGHAT, FQDESV (reference sequence). V lost 0 bases, J lost 9 bases, and 15 bases lay in between. The CDR3 contains 15 residues. For the CDR3, the DNA is TGTGCCAGCAGCTTAGCGGGGGGTTGGGTCTTTGAGCAGTTCTTC. This codes for CASSLAGGWVFEQFF.

The rearrangement links TRBV19 to TRBJ1-5; D is unresolved. The CDR3 length is 15 residues. Trimming left V 7 bases short and J 1 base short, with 14 bases between. CDR1 is LNHDA, CDR2 SQIVND, per germline (reference sequence). CDR3 region: CASKPTIRSNQPQHF. CDR3 nucleotides: TGTGCCAGTAAGCCGACGATCAGGAGCAATCAGCCCCAGCATTTT.

The CDR3, as DNA: TGTGCCTGGAGTATTCGACAGATCCCCGGTGAAGCTTTCTTT. This translates into CAWSIRQIPGEAFF. J is TRBJ1-1 and V is TRBV30; D might be TRBD1 (5 bases). Looked up from germline, CDR1 is GTSNPN and CDR2 is SVGIG (reference sequence). The CDR3 spans 14 residues. V dropped 2 bases and J dropped 7 bases, with 17 bases sitting between them.

The J gene is TRBJ2-7, the V gene TRBV12-3 or TRBV12-4; perhaps TRBD2 as D (7 bases). The germline V and J ends were trimmed by 8 bases and 2 bases, with 13 bases remaining between them. The CDR3 has 13 amino acids. DNA for the CDR3: TGTGCCAGCGGGAGGGACACTGCCTACGAGCAGTACTTC. It yields the protein CASGRDTAYEQYF.

The CDR3 DNA sequence: TGTGCCAGCAGCGGAAGACTATTGGTGAACACCGGGGAGCTGTTTTTT. This translates into CASSGRLLVNTGELFF. The V gene is TRBV27, the J gene TRBJ2-2, with D possibly TRBD2 on 5 matching bases. The germline CDR1 and CDR2 sequences are MNHEY and SMNVEV (reference sequence). The V gene lost 6 bases and the J gene lost 1 base, with 15 bases spanning the gap. CDR3 length equals 16 residues.

The V call is TRBV10-3, the J call TRBJ1-1, with D possibly TRBD1 on 6 matching bases. Germline V CDR1 and CDR2: ENHRY, SYGVKD. Trimming removed 0 bases from V and 5 bases from J, with 13 bases in between. CDR3 length: 15 residues. The CDR3 loop reads CAISESAGRGTEAFF. DNA of the CDR3: TGTGCCATCAGTGAGTCTGCAGGGAGGGGGACTGAAGCTTTCTTT.